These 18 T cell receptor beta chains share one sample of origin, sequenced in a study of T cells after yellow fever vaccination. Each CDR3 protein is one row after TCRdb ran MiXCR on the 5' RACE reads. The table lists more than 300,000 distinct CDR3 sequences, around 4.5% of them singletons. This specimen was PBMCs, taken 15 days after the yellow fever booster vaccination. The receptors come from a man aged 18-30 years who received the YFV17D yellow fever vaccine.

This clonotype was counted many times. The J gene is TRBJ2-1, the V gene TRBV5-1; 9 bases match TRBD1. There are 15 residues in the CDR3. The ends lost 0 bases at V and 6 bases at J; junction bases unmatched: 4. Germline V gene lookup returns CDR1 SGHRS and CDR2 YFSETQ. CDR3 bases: TGCGCCAGCAGCTTGGGGGACAGGGAGGGCAATGAGCAGTTCTTC. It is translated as CASSLGDREGNEQFF.

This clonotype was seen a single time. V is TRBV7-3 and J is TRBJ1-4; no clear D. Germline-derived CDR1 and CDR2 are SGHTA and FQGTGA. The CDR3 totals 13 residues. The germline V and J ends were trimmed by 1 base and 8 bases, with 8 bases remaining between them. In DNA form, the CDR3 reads TGTGCCAGCAGCTTAAGCTGGGGAGAAAAACTGTTTTTT. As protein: CASSLSWGEKLFF.

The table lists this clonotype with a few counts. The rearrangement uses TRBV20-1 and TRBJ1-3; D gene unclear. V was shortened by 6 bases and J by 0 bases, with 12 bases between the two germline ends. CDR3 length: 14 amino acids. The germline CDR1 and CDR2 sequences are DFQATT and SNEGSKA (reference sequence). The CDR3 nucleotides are TGCAGTGCCCTTAATCCAGACTCTGGAAACACCATATATTTT. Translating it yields CSALNPDSGNTIYF.

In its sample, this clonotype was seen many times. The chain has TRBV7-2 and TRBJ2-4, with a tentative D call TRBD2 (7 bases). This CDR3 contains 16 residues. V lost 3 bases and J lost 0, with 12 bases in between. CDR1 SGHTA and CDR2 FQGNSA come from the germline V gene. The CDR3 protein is CASSFFGGLAKNIQYF. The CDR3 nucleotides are TGTGCCAGCAGCTTCTTCGGGGGGCTAGCCAAAAACATTCAGTACTTC.

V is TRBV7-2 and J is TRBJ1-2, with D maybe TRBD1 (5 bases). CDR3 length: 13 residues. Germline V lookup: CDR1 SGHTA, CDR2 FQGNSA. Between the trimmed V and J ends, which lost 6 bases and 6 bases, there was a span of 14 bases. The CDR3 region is CASSLRPGDGYTF. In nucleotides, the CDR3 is TGTGCCAGCAGTCTACGGCCGGGGGATGGCTACACCTTC.

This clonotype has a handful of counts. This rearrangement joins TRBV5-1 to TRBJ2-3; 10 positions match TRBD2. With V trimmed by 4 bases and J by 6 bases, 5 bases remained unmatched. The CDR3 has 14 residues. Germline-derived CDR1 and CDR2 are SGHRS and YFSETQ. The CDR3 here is CASSRGLAEDTQYF. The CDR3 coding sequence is TGCGCCAGCAGCCGAGGACTAGCGGAGGATACGCAGTATTTT.

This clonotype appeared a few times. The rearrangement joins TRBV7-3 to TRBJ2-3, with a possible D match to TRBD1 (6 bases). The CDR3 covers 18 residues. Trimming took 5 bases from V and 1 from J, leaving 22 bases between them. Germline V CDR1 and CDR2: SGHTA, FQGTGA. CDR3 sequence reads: CASSRRGPGGSGTDTQYF. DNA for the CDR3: TGTGCCAGCAGCCGCAGGGGCCCGGGTGGTTCGGGCACAGATACGCAGTATTTT.

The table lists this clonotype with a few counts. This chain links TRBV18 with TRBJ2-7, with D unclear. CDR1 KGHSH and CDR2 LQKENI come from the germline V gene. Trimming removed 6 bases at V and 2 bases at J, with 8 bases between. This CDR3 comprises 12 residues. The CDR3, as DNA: TGTGCCAGCTCCACGGAGACCTACGAGCAGTACTTC. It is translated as CASSTETYEQYF.

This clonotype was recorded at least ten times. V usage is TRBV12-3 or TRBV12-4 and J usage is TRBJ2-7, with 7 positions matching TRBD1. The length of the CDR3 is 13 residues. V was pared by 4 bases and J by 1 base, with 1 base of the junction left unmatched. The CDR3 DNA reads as TGTGCCAGCAGTTACAGGGGTTCCTACGAGCAGTACTTC. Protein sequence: CASSYRGSYEQYF.

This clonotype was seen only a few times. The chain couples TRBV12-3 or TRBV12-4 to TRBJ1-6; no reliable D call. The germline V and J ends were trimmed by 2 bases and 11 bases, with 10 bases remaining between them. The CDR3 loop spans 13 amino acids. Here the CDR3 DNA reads TGTGCCAGCAGTTTATCGATATCGACACCCCTCCACTTT. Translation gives CASSLSISTPLHF.

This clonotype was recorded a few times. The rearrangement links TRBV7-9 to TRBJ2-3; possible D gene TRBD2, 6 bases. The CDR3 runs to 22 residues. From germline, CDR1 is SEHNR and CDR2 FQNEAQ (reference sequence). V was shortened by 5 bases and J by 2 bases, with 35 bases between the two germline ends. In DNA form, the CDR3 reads TGTGCCAGCAGCGCACAGGTGGGATTGGCGGGGAAGTCAATCGGCCACACAGATACGCAGTATTTT. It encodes CASSAQVGLAGKSIGHTDTQYF.

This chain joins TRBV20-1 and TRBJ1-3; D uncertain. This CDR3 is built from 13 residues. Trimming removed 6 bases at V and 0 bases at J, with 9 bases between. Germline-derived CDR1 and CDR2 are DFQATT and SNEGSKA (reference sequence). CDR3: CSAQRSSGNTIYF. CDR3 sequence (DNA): TGCAGTGCCCAGCGTAGCTCTGGAAACACCATATATTTT.

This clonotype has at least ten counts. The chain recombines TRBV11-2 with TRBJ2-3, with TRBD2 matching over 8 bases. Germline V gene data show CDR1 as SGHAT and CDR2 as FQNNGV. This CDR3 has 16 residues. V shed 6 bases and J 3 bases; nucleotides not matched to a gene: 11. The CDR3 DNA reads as TGTGCCAGCAGTCGCGGGGGGCTGAGGGGGACAGATACGCAGTATTTT. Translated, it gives CASSRGGLRGTDTQYF. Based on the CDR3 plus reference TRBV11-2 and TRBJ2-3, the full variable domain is EAGVAQSPRYKIIEKRQSVAFWCNPISGHATLYWYQQILGQGPKLLIQFQNNGVVDDSQLPKDRFSAERLKGVDSTLKIQPAKLEDSAVYLCASSRGGLRGTDTQYFGPGTRLTVL.

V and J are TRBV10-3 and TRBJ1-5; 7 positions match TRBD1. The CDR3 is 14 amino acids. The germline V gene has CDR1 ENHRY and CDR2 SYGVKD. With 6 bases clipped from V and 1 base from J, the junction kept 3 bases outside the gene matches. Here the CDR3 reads CAISVGQSNQPQHF. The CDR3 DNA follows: TGTGCCATCAGCGTGGGACAGAGCAATCAGCCCCAGCATTTT.

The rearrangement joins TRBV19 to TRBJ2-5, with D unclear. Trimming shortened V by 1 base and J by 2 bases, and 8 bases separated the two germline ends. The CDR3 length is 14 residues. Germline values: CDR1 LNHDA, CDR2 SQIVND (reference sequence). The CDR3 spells CASSIARSQETQYF. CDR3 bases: TGTGCCAGTAGTATAGCGCGCAGTCAAGAGACCCAGTACTTC.

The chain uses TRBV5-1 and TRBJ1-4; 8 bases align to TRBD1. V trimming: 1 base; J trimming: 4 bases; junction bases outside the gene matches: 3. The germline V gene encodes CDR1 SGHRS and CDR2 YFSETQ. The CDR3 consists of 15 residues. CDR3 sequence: CASSLFGQGNEKLFF. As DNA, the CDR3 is TGCGCCAGCAGCTTGTTTGGACAGGGTAATGAAAAACTGTTTTTT.

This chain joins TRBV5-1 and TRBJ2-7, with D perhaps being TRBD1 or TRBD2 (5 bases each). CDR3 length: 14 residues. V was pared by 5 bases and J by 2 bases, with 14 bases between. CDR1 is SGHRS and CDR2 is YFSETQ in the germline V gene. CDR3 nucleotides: TGCGCCAGCAGTGTCCGGGACGTAACCTACGAGCAGTACTTC. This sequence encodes CASSVRDVTYEQYF.

DNA of the CDR3: TGTGCCAGTACTTTGGGACAGGAAGCTTTCTTT. It codes for CASTLGQEAFF. The chain carries TRBV6-1 and TRBJ1-1, with 7 bases that match TRBD1. CDR3 size: 11 residues. Germline-derived CDR1 and CDR2 are MNHNS and SASEGT. After removal of 9 bases from V and 8 bases from J, the junction contained 6 bases not matched to a gene.